Described below is a single T cell receptor beta chain sequence and its context. Its target antigen remains unknown. Because the CDR3's place on the DNA is in doubt, the DNA is left out and the CDR3 is given as listed by TCRdb. The library came from PCR. Sequenced on a HiSeq X Ten. TCR repertoires were characterized by high-throughput sequencing. The raw public reads went through TCRdb reprocessing: fastp at Q25, MiXCR clone calling, in-frame beta chains kept. Here each entry gathers all rows of one CDR3 protein and keeps the most common genes and DNA. The sample profile shows approximately 15,000 distinct CDR3 sequences; over 55% of them were found once. About 53% of the sample is held by the ten biggest clonotypes. This sample was included in a study of esophageal squamous cell carcinoma under preoperative chemotherapy listed by TCRdb under 2018. At the level of the whole study: TCR repertoires were profiled in both peripheral blood T cells and tumor-infiltrating lymphocytes. The study examined the effect of paclitaxel-nedaplatin chemotherapy on T-cell receptor repertoires in patients with esophageal squamous cell carcinoma. Five patients with primary esophageal squamous cell carcinoma made up the cohort. Repertoires from samples collected before paclitaxel-nedaplatin therapy were compared with repertoires from samples collected after the therapy. The research as a whole found: Post-treatment tumor-infiltrating lymphocytes appeared to be derived in part from peripheral T cells migrating into the tumor, rather than solely from local clonal changes. A small cohort was used, with only 5 or 6 patients with esophageal squamous cell carcinoma being analyzed. Clonotype frequencies shifted immediately and substantially under paclitaxel-nedaplatin therapy, and abundant clones were more likely to contract than to amplify. After chemotherapy, peripheral T cells showed a significant rise in TCR diversity, whereas tumor-infiltrating lymphocytes did not.

Sample time point, as interpreted from the label and publication: before preoperative PTX-NDP chemotherapy. Before surgery, patients were given paclitaxel-nedaplatin as preoperative chemotherapy. This material was obtained from a patient given preoperative chemotherapy. The sequence was obtained from a human donor with esophageal squamous cell carcinoma. The donor label of this sample is uncertain.

The CDR3 region reads CASSEAGVAGGAQETQYF. The chain is assembled from TRBV6-1 and TRBJ2-5; the DNA was not compared with TRBD2, the D call given in the table. The germline V gene supplies CDR1 MNHNS and CDR2 SASEGT. The CDR3 sequence holds 18 residues, the cysteine and phenylalanine included.